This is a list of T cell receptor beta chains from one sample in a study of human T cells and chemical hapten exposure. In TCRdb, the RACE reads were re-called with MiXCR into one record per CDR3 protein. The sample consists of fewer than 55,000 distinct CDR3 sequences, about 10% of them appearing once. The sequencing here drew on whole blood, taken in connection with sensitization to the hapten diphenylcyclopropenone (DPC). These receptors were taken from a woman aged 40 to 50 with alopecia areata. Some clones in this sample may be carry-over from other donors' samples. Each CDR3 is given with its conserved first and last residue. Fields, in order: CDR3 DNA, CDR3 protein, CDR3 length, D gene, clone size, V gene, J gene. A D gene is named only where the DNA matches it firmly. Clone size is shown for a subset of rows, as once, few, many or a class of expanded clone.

CDR3nt: TGCGCCAGCAGCTTTTCTGGGAAAATGAACACTGAAGCTTTCTTT
CDR3aa: CASSFSGKMNTEAFF
len: 15
d_gene: NA
abundance: few
v_gene: TRBV5-1
j_gene: TRBJ1-1

CDR3nt: TGTGCCAGCAGCTTGGCGGGGGGGCGGTACGAGCAGTACTTC
CDR3aa: CASSLAGGRYEQYF
len: 14
d_gene: TRBD2
abundance: NA
v_gene: TRBV5-4
j_gene: TRBJ2-7

CDR3nt: TGTGCCAGCAGCTTCTCCGCTGGGGCTCGTCAGCCCCAGCATTTT
CDR3aa: CASSFSAGARQPQHF
len: 15
d_gene: NA
abundance: many
v_gene: TRBV3-1
j_gene: TRBJ1-5

CDR3nt: TGTGCCACCGGGAATCGCGGGGAGACCCAGTACTTC
CDR3aa: CATGNRGETQYF
len: 12
d_gene: NA
abundance: many
v_gene: TRBV28
j_gene: TRBJ2-5

CDR3nt: TGCGCCAGCAGCGCTGGGGACGGCTTCAATGAGCAGTTCTTC
CDR3aa: CASSAGDGFNEQFF
len: 14
d_gene: NA
abundance: NA
v_gene: TRBV5-1
j_gene: TRBJ2-1

CDR3nt: TGCGCCAGCAGCCAAAACCCGGGGCTTAGCTCCTACGAGCAGTACTTC
CDR3aa: CASSQNPGLSSYEQYF
len: 16
d_gene: NA
abundance: NA
v_gene: TRBV4-1
j_gene: TRBJ2-7

CDR3nt: TGTGCCAGCAGCCGGACAGGGACTGAAGCTTTCTTT
CDR3aa: CASSRTGTEAFF
len: 12
d_gene: TRBD1
abundance: many
v_gene: TRBV12-3/TRBV12-4
j_gene: TRBJ1-1

CDR3nt: TGTGCCATCAGTGGCCCCTTACAGGGCAGTCCCTACGAGCAGTACTTC
CDR3aa: CAISGPLQGSPYEQYF
len: 16
d_gene: NA
abundance: few
v_gene: TRBV10-3
j_gene: TRBJ2-7

CDR3nt: TGTGCCTGGACGGGACAAGGAAATTCACCCCTCCACTTT
CDR3aa: CAWTGQGNSPLHF
len: 13
d_gene: NA
abundance: NA
v_gene: TRBV30
j_gene: TRBJ1-6

CDR3nt: TGTGCCAGCAGTTTCGGAGACAGGTTCTACAATGAGCAGTTCTTC
CDR3aa: CASSFGDRFYNEQFF
len: 15
d_gene: NA
abundance: many
v_gene: TRBV28
j_gene: TRBJ2-1

CDR3nt: TGTGCCAGCAGTGAAGCGTTAGGGGTGACTGAAGCTTTCTTT
CDR3aa: CASSEALGVTEAFF
len: 14
d_gene: NA
abundance: few
v_gene: TRBV2
j_gene: TRBJ1-1

CDR3nt: TGTGCCAGCAGCTTAGCGTCTGGCCACAGAACCGGGGAGCTGTTTTTT
CDR3aa: CASSLASGHRTGELFF
len: 16
d_gene: NA
abundance: NA
v_gene: TRBV7-6
j_gene: TRBJ2-2

CDR3nt: TGTGCCAGGGATTCTAACAGGGGGGAGACCCAGTACTTC
CDR3aa: CARDSNRGETQYF
len: 13
d_gene: TRBD1
abundance: many
v_gene: TRBV2
j_gene: TRBJ2-5

CDR3nt: TGCAGCGTTCGACAGGGTCTCGATACGCAGTATTTT
CDR3aa: CSVRQGLDTQYF
len: 12
d_gene: TRBD1
abundance: few
v_gene: TRBV29-1
j_gene: TRBJ2-3

CDR3nt: TGCGCCAGCAGCCCCAGGAACCAGAACACTGAAGCTTTCTTT
CDR3aa: CASSPRNQNTEAFF
len: 14
d_gene: NA
abundance: NA
v_gene: TRBV4-3
j_gene: TRBJ1-1

CDR3nt: TGTGCCAGCAGGAGGGCGACATCAGATGGCTACACCTTC
CDR3aa: CASRRATSDGYTF
len: 13
d_gene: NA
abundance: few
v_gene: TRBV6-1
j_gene: TRBJ1-2

CDR3nt: TGCAGTGCTAGCAAGTCCAGGGCCAAAAACATTCAGTACTTC
CDR3aa: CSASKSRAKNIQYF
len: 14
d_gene: NA
abundance: many
v_gene: TRBV20-1
j_gene: TRBJ2-4

CDR3nt: TGTGCCAGCAGCCAACATCGAACAGGAAAGTACGAGCAGTACTTC
CDR3aa: CASSQHRTGKYEQYF
len: 15
d_gene: NA
abundance: many
v_gene: TRBV14
j_gene: TRBJ2-7

CDR3nt: TGTGCCACCAGGAAGTCGGGCGGGGAGACCCAGTACTTC
CDR3aa: CATRKSGGETQYF
len: 13
d_gene: NA
abundance: many
v_gene: TRBV7-9
j_gene: TRBJ2-5

CDR3nt: TGCGCCAGCAGCCAAAGGGGGGGGTGGCAGCGTAACACAGATACGCAGTATTTT
CDR3aa: CASSQRGGWQRNTDTQYF
len: 18
d_gene: NA
abundance: few
v_gene: TRBV4-1
j_gene: TRBJ2-3

CDR3nt: TGTGCCAGCCTGGGAGCTCATGAAGCTTTCTTT
CDR3aa: CASLGAHEAFF
len: 11
d_gene: NA
abundance: many
v_gene: TRBV27
j_gene: TRBJ1-1

CDR3nt: TGTGCCAGCAGCTTAGGGACTGAAGCCAAAAACATTCAGTACTTC
CDR3aa: CASSLGTEAKNIQYF
len: 15
d_gene: NA
abundance: few
v_gene: TRBV11-3
j_gene: TRBJ2-4